The rows below give T cell receptor beta chains drawn from one sample of a study of chemoradiotherapy in HPV16-positive cancers. Sequencing was performed with immunoSEQ multiplex PCR; in TCRdb, only in-frame clones are kept and a portion is missing. In the table there are around 19,000 clones, over 90% of which are singletons. The sample in question was blood, obtained from a patient who underwent chemoradiotherapy. Receptor source: a human donor with HPV-associated anogenital cancer. The CDR3 runs from the conserved cysteine through the conserved F or W. Fields, in order: J gene, D gene, V gene, clone size, CDR3 protein, CDR3 DNA. D genes are given only for firm matches. Size is omitted from some rows. Given values are once, few, many or a class for expanded clones.

TRBJ2-1	.	TRBV7-6	.	CASSLGGLGVPSSYNEQFF	TGTGCCAGCAGCTTAGGGGGGCTCGGAGTACCGAGCTCCTACAATGAGCAGTTCTTC
TRBJ2-3	TRBD2	TRBV29-1	.	CSVGLASGVDTQYF	TGCAGCGTAGGACTAGCATCAGGAGTAGATACGCAGTATTTT
TRBJ2-7	.	TRBV5-1	.	CASSLLNNYEQYF	TGCGCCAGCAGCTTATTAAACAACTACGAGCAGTACTTC
TRBJ1-2	TRBD1	TRBV18	.	CASSPMDRDDGYTF	TGTGCCAGCTCACCTATGGACAGGGATGACGGCTACACCTTC
TRBJ1-2	.	TRBV7-9	.	CASSLLGRGTTHYGYTF	TGTGCCAGCAGCTTATTGGGGCGGGGGACGACCCACTATGGCTACACCTTC
TRBJ2-2	.	TRBV4-1	.	CASSQGRGGTTGELFF	TGCGCCAGCAGCCAAGGGCGAGGGGGGACCACCGGGGAGCTGTTTTTT
TRBJ1-5	TRBD1	TRBV5-6	.	CASSLGLDRVNQPQHF	TGTGCCAGCAGCCTAGGACTTGACAGGGTCAATCAGCCCCAGCATTTT
TRBJ2-1	.	TRBV2	.	CASSEAGKNEQFF	TGTGCCAGCAGTGAGGCGGGAAAGAATGAGCAGTTCTTC
TRBJ2-5	TRBD2	TRBV5-4	.	CASSFWTSGGQETQYF	TGTGCCAGCAGCTTTTGGACTAGCGGGGGGCAAGAGACCCAGTACTTC
TRBJ2-7	TRBD1	TRBV7-8	.	CASSSRPDRDYEQYF	TGTGCCAGCAGCTCCAGGCCGGACAGGGACTACGAGCAGTACTTC
TRBJ2-6	.	TRBV5-1	once	CASSWGTVVSSGANVLTF	TGCGCCAGCAGCTGGGGGACCGTTGTAAGCTCTGGGGCCAACGTCCTGACTTTC
TRBJ1-1	TRBD1	TRBV29-1	.	CSVGTGEIGEAFF	TGCAGCGTTGGGACAGGGGAAATAGGTGAAGCTTTCTTT